Each of the 26 T cell receptor beta chains below was sequenced from the same sample in a study of cytomegalovirus exposure and HLA in healthy donors. In the PCR, 60 Vbeta and 13 Jbeta primers were used. Sequenced by immunoSEQ multiplex PCR; TCRdb stores in-frame clones only, minus some. The data contain about 120,000 clones, less than 80% of them singletons. Sequenced input: PBMCs. The source is a woman between 45 and 65 years old in good health and CMV-seropositive.

The CDR3 region has the DNA TGTGCCAGCAGAGTGGGGATGGGGGGAAACATTCAGTACTTC. This sequence encodes CASRVGMGGNIQYF. V usage is TRBV6-5 and J usage is TRBJ2-4; a weak D match, TRBD2 (6 bases). The germline V gene has CDR1 MNHEY and CDR2 SVGAGI. The CDR3 runs to 14 residues. Trimming left V 6 bases short and J 6 bases short, with 15 bases between.

V is TRBV28 and J is TRBJ2-7, with 9 bases that match TRBD1. From germline, CDR1 is MDHEN and CDR2 SYDVKM. CDR3 size: 14 residues. The J segment lost 2 bases and the V segment lost 5 bases, leaving 4 bases of the junction unmatched. CDR3 nucleotide sequence: TGTGCCAGCAGTCAAAGGACAGGGGCCTACGAGCAGTACTTC. This sequence encodes CASSQRTGAYEQYF.

The chain is built from TRBV5-1 and TRBJ2-1; 14 bases are a match to TRBD2. V lost 1 base, J lost 6 bases, and 6 bases stayed unmatched. Germline assignment: CDR1 SGHRS and CDR2 YFSETQ. The CDR3 is 17 amino acids. The CDR3 region is CASSLPGTSGGPNEQFF. The CDR3 DNA follows: TGCGCCAGCAGCTTGCCGGGGACTAGCGGGGGACCCAATGAGCAGTTCTTC.

Worth noting for this clone: In this CDR3 the conserved last residue, phenylalanine or tryptophan, is missing, so a read error is likely. The CDR3 DNA reads as TGTGCCTGGAGTGTACTACTGGGGAGGAATTCACCCCTCCACCTT. Its translation: CAWSVLLGRNSPLHL. V gene TRBV30 combines with J gene TRBJ1-6; D unresolved. The germline CDR1 and CDR2 sequences are GTSNPN and SVGIG (reference sequence). This CDR3 has 15 amino acids. Trimming took 0 bases from V and 7 from J, leaving 13 bases between them.

This clone was picked up one time. The chain couples TRBV21-1 to TRBJ2-7; the table calls TRBD1, which could not be checked here. TRBV21-1 represents a pseudogene. This CDR3 region has 14 residues. The chain's CDR3 is CASSKGDSRGEQYF. The CDR3 bases are TGTGCCAGCAGCAAGGGGGACAGCCGAGGGGAGCAGTACTTC.

J is TRBJ2-3 and V is TRBV5-1, with 7 positions matching TRBD2. From germline, CDR1 is SGHRS and CDR2 YFSETQ. V trimming: 0 bases; J trimming: 10 bases; junction bases outside the gene matches: 14. The CDR3 has 16 amino acids. The CDR3 coding sequence is TGCGCCAGCAGCTTGGTCGGGGTACGGGGGGACTTCTCGCAGTATTTT. It specifies CASSLVGVRGDFSQYF. Complete variable domain (other parts from reference TRBV5-1 and TRBJ2-3): KAGVTQTPRYLIKTRGQQVTLSCSPISGHRSVSWYQQTPGQGLQFLFEYFSETQRNKGNFPGRFSGRQFSNSRSEMNVSTLELGDSALYLCASSLVGVRGDFSQYFGPGTRLTVL.

The rearrangement joins TRBV30 to TRBJ1-1, with D possibly being TRBD1 (6 bases). Trimming stripped 4 bases from V and 11 bases from J, with 17 bases between. The CDR3 loop spans 12 amino acids. In germline, CDR1 is GTSNPN, CDR2 SVGIG (reference sequence). The CDR3 nucleotides are TGTGCCTGGACTGCGGGTACAGGGACGGCTTTCTTT. Its translation is CAWTAGTGTAFF.

As DNA, the CDR3 is TGTGCCAGCAGCTTCTCCGGGTCCAACTATGGCTACACCTTC. Encoded protein: CASSFSGSNYGYTF. The V and J genes are TRBV11-1 and TRBJ1-2; D not certain. Germline V gives CDR1 SGHAT, CDR2 FQDESV (reference sequence). The CDR3 has 14 residues. The V end lost 3 bases, the J end lost 2 bases, and 10 bases lay between the germline ends.

This clone was recorded a few times. The sample contains more than one DNA sequence encoding this CDR3. The V call is TRBV5-1, the J call TRBJ2-5; D possibly corresponds to TRBD1 (6 bases). V gave up 2 bases and J gave up 5 bases, with 10 bases separating them. The CDR3 length is 13 residues. Germline CDR1 SGHRS, CDR2 YFSETQ. CDR3 protein: CASSFGQGETQYF. As DNA, the CDR3 is TGCGCCAGCAGCTTCGGGCAGGGGGAGACCCAGTACTTC.

The table lists this clone with a count of one. The chain links TRBV28 to TRBJ1-5; 10 nucleotides match TRBD1. V gave up 4 bases and J gave up 7 bases; unmatched junction bases: 4. The CDR3 totals 14 residues. The germline V gene has CDR1 MDHEN and CDR2 SYDVKM. The DNA of the CDR3 is TGTGCCAGCAGTTCCGGACAGGGGGGGCAGCCCCAGCATTTT. Protein sequence: CASSSGQGGQPQHF.

V usage is TRBV7-2 and J usage is TRBJ1-1, with a tentative D call TRBD1 (6 bases). Trimming cost V 1 base and J 5 bases, with 14 bases left between them. The CDR3 consists of 15 residues. From germline, CDR1 is SGHTA and CDR2 FQGNSA. CDR3 loop: CASSLEAVRGTEAFF. The CDR3 bases are TGTGCCAGCAGCTTAGAGGCCGTAAGGGGGACTGAAGCTTTCTTT.

The chain combines TRBV30 with TRBJ1-5, with 7 bases matching TRBD1. The V gene end was trimmed by 1 base and the J gene end by 3 bases; junction bases not matched to a gene: 6. CDR3 length: 15 amino acids. CDR1 and CDR2 from the germline V gene are GTSNPN and SVGIG (reference sequence). The CDR3, as DNA: TGTGCCTGGAGTGGGACAGGAACGGACAATCAGCCCCAGCATTTT. Encoded protein: CAWSGTGTDNQPQHF.

The J gene is TRBJ2-5, the V gene TRBV18; D is possibly TRBD1 (5 bases). There are 16 residues in the CDR3. The germline gives CDR1 KGHSH, CDR2 LQKENI. The V and J ends lost 4 bases and 0 bases respectively, with 15 bases between them. The chain's CDR3 is CASSLLSTAYQETQYF. The CDR3 coding sequence is TGTGCCAGCTCACTACTCTCGACAGCTTACCAAGAGACCCAGTACTTC.

The chain carries TRBV25-1 and TRBJ1-2, with D possibly matching TRBD1 (5 bases). Germline V gene sequence: CDR1 MGHDK, CDR2 SYGVNS. The CDR3 is 13 residues long. V was trimmed by 3 bases and J by 5 bases, leaving 10 bases between them. The CDR3 nucleotides read TGTGCCAGCAGTGACCACGGGGGGTATGGCTACACCTTC. Protein sequence: CASSDHGGYGYTF.

The chain uses TRBV14 and TRBJ2-1; 11 positions agree with TRBD2. The CDR3 runs to 17 residues. J was trimmed by 6 bases and V by 1 base; bases with no gene match: 8. CDR1 is SGHDN, CDR2 FVKESK, per germline. CDR3 sequence (DNA): TGTGCCAGCAGCCAAGCACTAGCGGGAGAACCATCCAATGAGCAGTTCTTC. This gives the protein CASSQALAGEPSNEQFF.

The V gene is TRBV7-9, the J gene TRBJ2-1; TRBD1 matches at 9 bases. Germline CDR1 and CDR2: SEHNR and FQNEAQ (reference sequence). The length of the CDR3 is 14 residues. V shed 6 bases and J 9 bases; nucleotides not matched to a gene: 9. The CDR3 DNA reads TGTGCCAGCAGTTTACCCGGGACAGGGACTGAGCAGTTCTTC. Translating gives CASSLPGTGTEQFF.

The V call is TRBV1, the J call TRBJ2-5; TRBD2 is the table's D call and was not checked against the DNA. The J call may be wrong; the DNA end is better matched by TRBJ2-7. TRBV1 is termed a pseudogene. The CDR3 runs to 16 residues. DNA of the CDR3: TGCACCAGCAGCCAAGATCTTGGGGGAGAGGACTACGAGCAGTACTTC. It yields the protein CTSSQDLGGEDYEQYF.

The V gene is TRBV5-5, the J gene TRBJ1-3; 7 bases agree with TRBD1. Germline V gives CDR1 SGHKS, CDR2 YYEKEE (reference sequence). V shed 4 bases and J 3 bases; nucleotides not matched to a gene: 7. The CDR3 runs 15 residues. Written as DNA, the CDR3 is TGTGCCAGCAGCCCGGAGTGGACAGGTGGAAACACCATATATTTT. Amino acid sequence: CASSPEWTGGNTIYF.

The chain employs TRBV5-1 and TRBJ2-1, with 9 bases fitting TRBD2. This CDR3 is 17 amino acids long. Per the germline V gene, CDR1 is SGHRS and CDR2 is YFSETQ. With V trimmed by 3 bases and J by 3 bases, 10 bases remained unmatched. The CDR3 is CASSSQTGTSIYNEQFF. The CDR3 DNA is TGCGCCAGCAGCTCCCAAACCGGGACTAGCATCTACAATGAGCAGTTCTTC. Full variable domain (outside the CDR3, taken from reference TRBV5-1 and TRBJ2-1): KAGVTQTPRYLIKTRGQQVTLSCSPISGHRSVSWYQQTPGQGLQFLFEYFSETQRNKGNFPGRFSGRQFSNSRSEMNVSTLELGDSALYLCASSSQTGTSIYNEQFFGPGTRLTVL.

V usage is TRBV5-8 and J usage is TRBJ2-3; 7 bases agree with TRBD1. Germline CDR1 is SGHTS and CDR2 is YDEGEE. The J segment lost 1 base and the V segment lost 4 bases, leaving 6 bases of the junction unmatched. The CDR3 spans 15 residues. This CDR3 reads CASSKGQTRTDTQYF. As DNA, the CDR3 is TGTGCCAGCAGCAAGGGACAGACTCGCACAGATACGCAGTATTTT.

This chain uses TRBV7-9 with TRBJ1-4, with 7 bases that match TRBD1. The CDR3 is made up of 14 amino acids. J lost 6 bases, V lost 2 bases, and 3 bases had no gene match. The germline gives CDR1 SEHNR, CDR2 FQNEAQ (reference sequence). CDR3 residues: CASSLQGGDEKLFF. CDR3 DNA: TGTGCCAGCAGCTTACAAGGGGGCGATGAAAAACTGTTTTTT. Variable domain in full (rest from reference TRBV7-9 and TRBJ1-4): DTGVSQNPRHKITKRGQNVTFRCDPISEHNRLYWYRQTLGQGPEFLTYFQNEAQLEKSRLLSDRFSAERPKGSFSTLEIQRTEQGDSAMYLCASSLQGGDEKLFFGSGTQLSVL.

The table lists this clone with a count of one. This chain uses TRBV19 with TRBJ1-5; possibly TRBD1 for D (5 bases). The germline V gene encodes CDR1 LNHDA and CDR2 SQIVND (reference sequence). The germline V and J ends were trimmed by 0 bases and 3 bases, with 15 bases remaining between them. This CDR3 region has 17 residues. The CDR3 protein is CASSIDLLRQTNQPQHF. CDR3 sequence (DNA): TGTGCCAGTAGTATAGATCTATTGCGACAGACCAATCAGCCCCAGCATTTT.

J is TRBJ1-1 and V is TRBV5-1, with 7 bases identical to TRBD1. Germline loops: CDR1 SGHRS, CDR2 YFSETQ. This CDR3 is built from 15 residues. The ends lost 0 bases at V and 4 bases at J; junction bases unmatched: 6. CDR3 sequence (DNA): TGCGCCAGCAGCTTGGAGACAGGGTCAGTCACTGAAGCTTTCTTT. It translates to CASSLETGSVTEAFF. Combining the CDR3 with reference TRBV5-1 and TRBJ1-1 gives the whole variable domain KAGVTQTPRYLIKTRGQQVTLSCSPISGHRSVSWYQQTPGQGLQFLFEYFSETQRNKGNFPGRFSGRQFSNSRSEMNVSTLELGDSALYLCASSLETGSVTEAFFGQGTRLTVV.

As to this clone: A read error may account for a junction end that differs from germline. The rearrangement joins TRBV25-1 to TRBJ2-7; 8 bases agree with TRBD1. The CDR3 loop spans 11 amino acids. Germline CDR1 reads MGHDK; CDR2 reads SYGVNS. The CDR3 region has the DNA TGTGCCAGCAGTGAGCTGGGACAGGAGTCCTTC. It translates to CASSELGQESF.

About this clone itself: The junction departs from germline at one end; a sequencing error may be responsible. V is TRBV30 and J is TRBJ1-5; D is possibly TRBD1 (5 bases). The CDR3 totals 11 residues. Germline V gene sequence: CDR1 GTSNPN, CDR2 SVGIG (reference sequence). CDR3 amino acids: CAWSDSGTPYF. CDR3 coding DNA: TGTGCCTGGTCGGACTCCGGGACTCCTTATTTT.

The V call is TRBV7-2, the J call TRBJ1-4; 7 positions agree with TRBD1. CDR3 length: 15 residues. J gave up 7 bases and V 1 base, and 6 bases lay outside the gene matches. Germline CDR1 SGHTA, CDR2 FQGNSA. CDR3 nucleotide sequence: TGTGCCAGCAGCTTAGGGACAGGACGAACTGAAAAACTGTTTTTT. Its translation: CASSLGTGRTEKLFF.